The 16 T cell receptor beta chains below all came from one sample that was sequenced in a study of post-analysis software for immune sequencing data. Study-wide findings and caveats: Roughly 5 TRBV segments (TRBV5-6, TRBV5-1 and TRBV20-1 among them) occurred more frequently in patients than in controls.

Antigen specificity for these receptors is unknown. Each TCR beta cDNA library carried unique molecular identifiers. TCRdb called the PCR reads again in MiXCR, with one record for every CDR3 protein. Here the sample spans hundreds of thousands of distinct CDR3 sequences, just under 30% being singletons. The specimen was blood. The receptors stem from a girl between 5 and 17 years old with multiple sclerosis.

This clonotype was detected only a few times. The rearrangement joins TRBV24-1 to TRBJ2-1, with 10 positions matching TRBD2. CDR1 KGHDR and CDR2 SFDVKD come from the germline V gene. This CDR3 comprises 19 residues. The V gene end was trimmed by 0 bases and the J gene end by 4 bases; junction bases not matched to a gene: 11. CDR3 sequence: CATSDLPALGAGGYNEQFF. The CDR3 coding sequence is TGTGCCACCAGTGATTTGCCGGCCTTGGGAGCGGGAGGGTACAATGAGCAGTTCTTC.

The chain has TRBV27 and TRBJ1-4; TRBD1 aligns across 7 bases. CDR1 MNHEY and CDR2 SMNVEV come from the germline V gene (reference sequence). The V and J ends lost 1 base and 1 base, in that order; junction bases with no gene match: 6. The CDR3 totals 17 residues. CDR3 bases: TGTGCCAGCAGTTTATGGCGTCAGGGGGGAACTAATGAAAAACTGTTTTTT. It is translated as CASSLWRQGGTNEKLFF.

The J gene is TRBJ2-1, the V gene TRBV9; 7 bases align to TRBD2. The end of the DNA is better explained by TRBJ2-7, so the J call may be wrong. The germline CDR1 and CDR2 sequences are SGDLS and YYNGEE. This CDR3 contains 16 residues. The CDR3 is CASSVGGGTSYNEQYF. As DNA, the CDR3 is TGTGCCAGCAGCGTAGGGGGGGGGACCTCCTACAATGAGCAGTACTTC.

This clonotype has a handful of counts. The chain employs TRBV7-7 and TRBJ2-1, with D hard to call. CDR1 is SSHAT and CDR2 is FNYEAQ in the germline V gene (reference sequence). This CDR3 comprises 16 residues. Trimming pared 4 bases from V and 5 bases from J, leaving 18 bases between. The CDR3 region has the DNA TGTGCCAGCAGCTCCCTCCTGGGTTCGGTTAACAATGAGCAGTTCTTC. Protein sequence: CASSSLLGSVNNEQFF.

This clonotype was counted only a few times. CDR3 sequence reads: CASSDRNFEQYF. For the CDR3, the DNA is TGTGCCAGCAGTGACCGTAATTTCGAGCAGTACTTC. The chain combines TRBV6-5 with TRBJ2-5; no clear D. TRBJ2-7 explains the end of the DNA better; the J call may be wrong. Germline V gene lookup returns CDR1 MNHEY and CDR2 SVGAGI. The CDR3 has 12 residues.

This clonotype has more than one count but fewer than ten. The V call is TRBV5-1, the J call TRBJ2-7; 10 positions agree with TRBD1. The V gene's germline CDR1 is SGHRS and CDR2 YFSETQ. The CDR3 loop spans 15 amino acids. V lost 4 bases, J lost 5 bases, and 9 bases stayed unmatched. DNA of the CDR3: TGCGCCAGCAGCCCGGGGGACAGGGGTTGGGACGAGCAGTACTTC. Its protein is CASSPGDRGWDEQYF.

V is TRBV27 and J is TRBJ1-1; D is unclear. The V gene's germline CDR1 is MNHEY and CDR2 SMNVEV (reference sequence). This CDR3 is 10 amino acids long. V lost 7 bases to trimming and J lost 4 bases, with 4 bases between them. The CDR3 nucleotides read TGTGCCAGCAAGACCACTGAAGCTTTCTTT. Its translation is CASKTTEAFF.

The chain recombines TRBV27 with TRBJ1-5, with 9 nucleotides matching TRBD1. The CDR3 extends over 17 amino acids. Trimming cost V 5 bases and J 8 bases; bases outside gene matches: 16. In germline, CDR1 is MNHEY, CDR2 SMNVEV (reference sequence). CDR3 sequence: CASSPKTPGQGSKPQHF. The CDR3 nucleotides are TGTGCCAGCAGTCCTAAGACTCCGGGACAGGGTAGCAAGCCCCAGCATTTT.

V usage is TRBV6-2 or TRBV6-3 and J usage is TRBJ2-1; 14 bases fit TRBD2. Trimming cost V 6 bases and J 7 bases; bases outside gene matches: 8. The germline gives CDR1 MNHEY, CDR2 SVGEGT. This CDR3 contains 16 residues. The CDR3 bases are TGTGCCAGCAGACTCCGACTAGCGGGAGGGTTTAATGAGCAGTTCTTC. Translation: CASRLRLAGGFNEQFF.

The CDR3 sequence: CASSQDMQGRKRQYF. For the CDR3, the DNA is TGCGCCAGCAGCCAAGATATGCAGGGAAGAAAGCGGCAGTACTTC. The chain employs TRBV4-3 and TRBJ2-7; D might be TRBD1 (5 bases). CDR3 size: 15 residues. The germline V and J ends were trimmed by 0 bases and 9 bases, with 18 bases remaining between them. Germline loops: CDR1 LGHNA, CDR2 YSLEER.

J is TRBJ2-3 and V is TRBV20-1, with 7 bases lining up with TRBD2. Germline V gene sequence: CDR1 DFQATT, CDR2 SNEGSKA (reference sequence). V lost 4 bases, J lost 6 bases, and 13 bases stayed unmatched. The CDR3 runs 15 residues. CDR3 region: CSATPSGPLRDTQYF. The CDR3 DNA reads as TGCAGTGCTACCCCTAGCGGCCCCCTGCGGGATACGCAGTATTTT.

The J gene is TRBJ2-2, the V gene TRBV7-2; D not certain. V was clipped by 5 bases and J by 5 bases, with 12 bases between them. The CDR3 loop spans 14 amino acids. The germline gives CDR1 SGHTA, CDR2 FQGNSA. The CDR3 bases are TGTGCCAGCAGCCCGGCGATGGGGACCGGGGAGCTGTTTTTT. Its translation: CASSPAMGTGELFF. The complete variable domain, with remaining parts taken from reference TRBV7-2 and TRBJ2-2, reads GAGVSQSPSNKVTEKGKDVELRCDPISGHTALYWYRQSLGQGLEFLIYFQGNSAPDKSGLPSDRFSAERTGGSVSTLTIQRTQQEDSAVYLCASSPAMGTGELFFGEGSRLTVL.

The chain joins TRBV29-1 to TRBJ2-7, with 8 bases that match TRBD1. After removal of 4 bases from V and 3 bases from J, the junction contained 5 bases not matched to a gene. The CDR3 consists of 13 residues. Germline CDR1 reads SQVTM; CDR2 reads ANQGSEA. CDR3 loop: CSVGGQVIYEQYF. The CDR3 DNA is TGCAGCGTTGGGGGACAGGTAATCTACGAGCAGTACTTC.

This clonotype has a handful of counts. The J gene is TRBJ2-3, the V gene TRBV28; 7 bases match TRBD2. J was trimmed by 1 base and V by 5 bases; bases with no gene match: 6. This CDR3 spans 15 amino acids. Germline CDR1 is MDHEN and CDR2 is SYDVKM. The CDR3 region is CASSRREVRTDTQYF. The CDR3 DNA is TGTGCCAGCAGTCGACGGGAGGTGCGCACAGATACGCAGTATTTT.

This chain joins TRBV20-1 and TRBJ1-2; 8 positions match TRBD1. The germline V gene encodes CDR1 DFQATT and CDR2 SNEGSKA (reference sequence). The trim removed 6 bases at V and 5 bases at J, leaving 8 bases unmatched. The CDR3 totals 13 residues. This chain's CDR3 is CSAYSDRGYGYTF. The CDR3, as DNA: TGCAGTGCGTACTCTGACAGGGGATATGGCTACACCTTC.

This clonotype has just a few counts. CDR3 sequence (DNA): TGTGCCAGCAGTCAGACCCCGGGATTCTTTCAGCCCCAGCATTTT. It yields the protein CASSQTPGFFQPQHF. The rearrangement links TRBV6-6 to TRBJ1-5; D not resolved. The germline V gene encodes CDR1 MNHNY and CDR2 SVGAGI (reference sequence). This CDR3 is built from 15 residues. The ends were cut back, 5 bases at V and 6 bases at J, with 17 bases in the middle.